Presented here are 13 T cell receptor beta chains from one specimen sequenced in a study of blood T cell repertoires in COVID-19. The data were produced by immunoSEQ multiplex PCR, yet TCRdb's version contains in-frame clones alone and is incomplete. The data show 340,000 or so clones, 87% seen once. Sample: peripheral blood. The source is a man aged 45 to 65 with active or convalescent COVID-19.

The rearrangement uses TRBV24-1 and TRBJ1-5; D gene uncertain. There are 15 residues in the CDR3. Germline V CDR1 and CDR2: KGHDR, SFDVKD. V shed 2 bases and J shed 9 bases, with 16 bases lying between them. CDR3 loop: CATSDSQAGDLPQHF. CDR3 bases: TGTGCCACCAGTGATTCACAAGCGGGTGATCTGCCCCAGCATTTT.

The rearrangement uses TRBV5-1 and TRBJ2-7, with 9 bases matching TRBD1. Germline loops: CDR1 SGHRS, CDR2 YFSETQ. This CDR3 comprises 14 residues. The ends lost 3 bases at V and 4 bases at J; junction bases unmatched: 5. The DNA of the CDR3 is TGCGCCAGCAGCTCCGGGACAGGGCTATACGAGCAGTACTTC. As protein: CASSSGTGLYEQYF.

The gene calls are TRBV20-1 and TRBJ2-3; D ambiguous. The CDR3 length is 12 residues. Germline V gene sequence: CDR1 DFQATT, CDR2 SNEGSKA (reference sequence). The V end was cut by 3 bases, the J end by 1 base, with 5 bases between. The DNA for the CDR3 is TGCAGTGCTAGTCCGGGCACAGATACGCAGTATTTT. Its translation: CSASPGTDTQYF.

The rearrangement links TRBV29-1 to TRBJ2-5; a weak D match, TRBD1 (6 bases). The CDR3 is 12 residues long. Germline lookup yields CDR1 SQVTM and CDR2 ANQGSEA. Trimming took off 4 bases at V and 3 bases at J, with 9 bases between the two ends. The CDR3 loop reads CSVGSGEETQYF. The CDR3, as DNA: TGCAGCGTTGGGTCAGGGGAAGAGACCCAGTACTTC.

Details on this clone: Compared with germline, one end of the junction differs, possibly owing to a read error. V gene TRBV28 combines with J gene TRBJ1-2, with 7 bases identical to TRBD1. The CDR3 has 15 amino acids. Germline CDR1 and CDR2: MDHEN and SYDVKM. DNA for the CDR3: TGTGCCAGCAGCTTATCCCAGACAGGGTTGGGAGGCTACACCTTC. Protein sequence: CASSLSQTGLGGYTF.

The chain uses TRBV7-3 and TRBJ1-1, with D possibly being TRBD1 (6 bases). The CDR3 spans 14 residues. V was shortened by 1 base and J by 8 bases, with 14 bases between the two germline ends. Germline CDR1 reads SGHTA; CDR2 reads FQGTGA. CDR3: CASSLNPGDGEAFF. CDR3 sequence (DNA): TGTGCCAGCAGCTTAAATCCAGGGGACGGGGAAGCTTTCTTT.

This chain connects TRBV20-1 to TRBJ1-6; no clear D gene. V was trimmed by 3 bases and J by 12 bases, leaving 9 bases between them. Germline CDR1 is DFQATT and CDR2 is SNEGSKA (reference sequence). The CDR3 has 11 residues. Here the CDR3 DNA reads TGCAGTGCTAGTCCTGTTTTACCCCTCCACTTT. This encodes CSASPVLPLHF.

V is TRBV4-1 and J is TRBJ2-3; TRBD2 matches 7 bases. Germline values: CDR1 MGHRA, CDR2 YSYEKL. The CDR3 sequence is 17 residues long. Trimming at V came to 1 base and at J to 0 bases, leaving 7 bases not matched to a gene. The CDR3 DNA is TGCGCCAGCAGCCAAGTCCCCGGGGGGTCTAGCACAGATACGCAGTATTTT. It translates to CASSQVPGGSSTDTQYF.

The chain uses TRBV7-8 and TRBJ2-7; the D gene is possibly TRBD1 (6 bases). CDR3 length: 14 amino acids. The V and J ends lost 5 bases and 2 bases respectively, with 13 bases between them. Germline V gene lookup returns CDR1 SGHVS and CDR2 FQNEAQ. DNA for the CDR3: TGTGCCAGCAGCCGAGGACAGCTCACCTACGAGCAGTACTTC. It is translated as CASSRGQLTYEQYF.

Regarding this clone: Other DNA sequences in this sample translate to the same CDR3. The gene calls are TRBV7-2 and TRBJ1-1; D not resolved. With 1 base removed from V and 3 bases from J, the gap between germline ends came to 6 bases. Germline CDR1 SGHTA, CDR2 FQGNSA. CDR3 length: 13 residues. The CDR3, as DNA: TGTGCCAGCAGCTTAGGCGGGGACACTGAAGCTTTCTTT. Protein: CASSLGGDTEAFF.

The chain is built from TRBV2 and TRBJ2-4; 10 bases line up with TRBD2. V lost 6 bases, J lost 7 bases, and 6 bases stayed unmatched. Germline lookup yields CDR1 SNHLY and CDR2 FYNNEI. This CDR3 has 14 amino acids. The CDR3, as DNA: TGTGCCAGCAGCTCGTCTAGCGGGGGTAACATTCAGTACTTC. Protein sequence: CASSSSSGGNIQYF.

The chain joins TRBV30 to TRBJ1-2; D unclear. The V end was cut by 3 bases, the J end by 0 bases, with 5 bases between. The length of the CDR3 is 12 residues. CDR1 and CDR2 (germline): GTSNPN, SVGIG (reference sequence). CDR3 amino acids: CAWRGANYGYTF. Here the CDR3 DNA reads TGTGCCTGGAGGGGCGCTAACTATGGCTACACCTTC.

The CDR3 here is CASSLGGGAYNEQFF. The CDR3 region has the DNA TGTGCCAGCAGCTTGGGCGGGGGGGCCTACAATGAGCAGTTCTTC. The chain has TRBV5-5 and TRBJ2-1; 9 nucleotides agree with TRBD2. J was trimmed by 2 bases and V by 0 bases; bases with no gene match: 0. From germline, CDR1 is SGHKS and CDR2 YYEKEE (reference sequence). The length of the CDR3 is 15 residues.